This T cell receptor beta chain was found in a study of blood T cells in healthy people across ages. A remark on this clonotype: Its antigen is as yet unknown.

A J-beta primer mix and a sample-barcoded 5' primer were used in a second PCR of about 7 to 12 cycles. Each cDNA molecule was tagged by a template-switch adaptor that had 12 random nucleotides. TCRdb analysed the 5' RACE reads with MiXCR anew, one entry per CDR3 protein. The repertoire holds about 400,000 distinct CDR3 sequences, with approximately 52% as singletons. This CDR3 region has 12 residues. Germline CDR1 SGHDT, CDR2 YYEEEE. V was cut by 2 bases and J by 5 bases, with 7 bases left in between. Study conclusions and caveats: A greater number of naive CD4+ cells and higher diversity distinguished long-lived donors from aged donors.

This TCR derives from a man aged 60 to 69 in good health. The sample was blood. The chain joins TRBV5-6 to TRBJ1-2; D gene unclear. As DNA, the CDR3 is TGTGCCAGCAGCTTTACCGAGTATGGCTACACCTTC. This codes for CASSFTEYGYTF.